Listed below are T cell receptor beta chains from one sample, sequenced in a study of beta chain features in type 1 diabetes. Assay: immunoSEQ multiplex PCR; the TCRdb copy retains only in-frame clones and omits some. The table includes 65,000 to 85,000 clones, nearly 50% detected once. The specimen sequenced was central memory CD4+ T cells from blood. These receptors were obtained from a man aged 25 to 45 with type 1 diabetes. The CDR3 runs from the conserved cysteine through the conserved F or W. A D gene is named only where the DNA matches it firmly.

D	V	J	CDR3
NA	TRBV11-3	TRBJ2-1	CASSLGNGGLSEQFF
TRBD1	TRBV5-4	TRBJ2-5	CASSLGQQETQYF
NA	TRBV5-6	TRBJ1-1	CASSLVGGMNTEAFF
TRBD1	TRBV5-6	TRBJ2-5	CASTKRTGGLGETQYF
TRBD1	TRBV29-1	TRBJ1-2	CSVEGFRQGGGYTF
NA	TRBV2	TRBJ2-1	CASTPGVNEQFF
NA	TRBV11-2	TRBJ1-3	CASSKTLAGNTIYF
TRBD1	TRBV28	TRBJ2-5	CASSPGTAYQETQYF
TRBD1	TRBV27	TRBJ2-7	CASRPLGTGVRTAYEQYF
TRBD1	TRBV5-1	TRBJ1-1	CASSAGQGLYGTEAFF
TRBD2	TRBV2	TRBJ2-3	CASSAVAGATDTQYF
TRBD1	TRBV7-9	TRBJ2-3	CASSLARQGGTSTDTQYF
TRBD2	TRBV19	TRBJ2-1	CASRPGLAGGYNEQFF
NA	TRBV30	TRBJ2-1	CAWGRGGYNNEQFF
NA	TRBV7-9	TRBJ2-2	CASSTQSTGELFF
TRBD1	TRBV29-1	TRBJ1-2	CSGTGGGGYTF
TRBD1	TRBV5-1	TRBJ2-1	CASSLGAGTGGWNEQFF
NA	TRBV6-6	TRBJ2-3	CASSYEYRPDTQYF
TRBD1	TRBV10-3	TRBJ1-1	CAIRGSDRANTEAFF
TRBD2	TRBV11-2	TRBJ2-5	CASSVWTSGGEHQETQYF
NA	TRBV14	TRBJ1-6	CASSQDFYGGDSYNSPLHF
TRBD2	TRBV5-8	TRBJ2-3	CASSAGLAGGTDTQYF
NA	TRBV7-9	TRBJ2-5	CASRMFGVQETQYF
NA	TRBV11-2	TRBJ2-7	CASSAGTSLSYEQYF
TRBD1	TRBV11-3	TRBJ1-2	CASSSTRDRGPGYTF
NA	TRBV11-2	TRBJ2-3	CASSLDGDSFWTDTQYF
NA	TRBV7-9	TRBJ2-5	CASSLVGETQYF
NA	TRBV28	TRBJ2-5	CASSSGADFQETQYF
NA	TRBV2	TRBJ2-5	CASSEALQASGTQYF
TRBD2	TRBV10-3	TRBJ2-3	CAISETLAGVQDTQYF
NA	TRBV7-2	TRBJ2-7	CASSLTGSRTYEQYF
TRBD1	TRBV5-1	TRBJ2-3	CASSFKGASTDTQYF
TRBD2	TRBV5-6	TRBJ2-3	CASSWGSGGAADTQYF
TRBD2	TRBV6-5	TRBJ2-7	CASSYLAGGPYEQYF
NA	TRBV5-5	TRBJ2-3	CASSQGRDGAQYF
NA	TRBV5-4	TRBJ1-1	CASSPRQTNTEAFF
NA	TRBV30	TRBJ2-5	CAWSRGLGETQYF
TRBD2	TRBV6-6	TRBJ2-1	CASSSGTSGSYNEQFF
TRBD1	TRBV7-9	TRBJ1-6	CASSRGQGAQGSPLHF
TRBD1	TRBV11-2	TRBJ1-3	CASSQQGNTIYF
NA	TRBV7-8	TRBJ1-5	CASSLSGAGISNQPQHF
TRBD1	TRBV2	TRBJ2-3	CASSAGTGGTDTQYF
NA	TRBV29-1	TRBJ1-1	CSVEDRPEHTEAFF
NA	TRBV5-1	TRBJ1-2	CASSLTVAFNYGYTF
NA	TRBV5-4	TRBJ2-3	CASTRPGNTDTQYF
TRBD1	TRBV14	TRBJ1-2	CASSQRGRGYTF
NA	TRBV19	TRBJ1-4	CASSQTGATNEKLFF
NA	TRBV30	TRBJ2-2	CAWAPLGQANTGELFF
TRBD1	TRBV7-9	TRBJ1-2	CASSLNTGTGSGGYTF